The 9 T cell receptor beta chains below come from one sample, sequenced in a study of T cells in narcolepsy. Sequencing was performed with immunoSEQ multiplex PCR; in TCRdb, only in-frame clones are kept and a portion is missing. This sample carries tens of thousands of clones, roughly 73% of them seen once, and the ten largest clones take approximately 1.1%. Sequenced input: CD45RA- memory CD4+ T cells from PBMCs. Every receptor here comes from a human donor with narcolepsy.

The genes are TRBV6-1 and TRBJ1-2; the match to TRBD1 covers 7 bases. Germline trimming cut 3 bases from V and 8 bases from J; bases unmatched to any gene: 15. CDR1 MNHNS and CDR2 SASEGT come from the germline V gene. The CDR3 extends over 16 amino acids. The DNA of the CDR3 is TGTGCCAGCAGTGACATCTTACACAGGGGAAGAGGCGGCTACACCTTC. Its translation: CASSDILHRGRGGYTF.

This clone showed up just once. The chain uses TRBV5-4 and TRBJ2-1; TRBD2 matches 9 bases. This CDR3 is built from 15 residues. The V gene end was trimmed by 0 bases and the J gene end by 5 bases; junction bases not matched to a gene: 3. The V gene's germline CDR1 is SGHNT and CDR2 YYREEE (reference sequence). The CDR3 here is CASSLDQRGDNEQFF. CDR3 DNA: TGTGCCAGCAGCTTGGACCAGCGGGGGGACAATGAGCAGTTCTTC.

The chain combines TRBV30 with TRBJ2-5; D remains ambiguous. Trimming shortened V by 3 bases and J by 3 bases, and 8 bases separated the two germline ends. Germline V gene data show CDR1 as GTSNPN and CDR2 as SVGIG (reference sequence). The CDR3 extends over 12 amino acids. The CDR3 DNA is TGTGCCTGGAGCCCCCAGGAAGAGACCCAGTACTTC. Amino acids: CAWSPQEETQYF.

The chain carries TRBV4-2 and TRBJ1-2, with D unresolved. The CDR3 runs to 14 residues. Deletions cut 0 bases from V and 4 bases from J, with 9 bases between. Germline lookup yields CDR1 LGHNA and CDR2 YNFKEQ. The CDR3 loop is CASSQENEGYGYTF. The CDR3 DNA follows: TGTGCCAGCAGCCAAGAAAATGAGGGCTATGGCTACACCTTC.

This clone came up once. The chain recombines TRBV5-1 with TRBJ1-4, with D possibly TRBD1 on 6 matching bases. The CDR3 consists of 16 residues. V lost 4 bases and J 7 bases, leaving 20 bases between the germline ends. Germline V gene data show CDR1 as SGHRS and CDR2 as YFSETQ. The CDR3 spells CASSEQGRGGLEKLFF. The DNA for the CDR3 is TGCGCCAGCAGCGAACAAGGACGTGGGGGGCTTGAAAAACTGTTTTTT.

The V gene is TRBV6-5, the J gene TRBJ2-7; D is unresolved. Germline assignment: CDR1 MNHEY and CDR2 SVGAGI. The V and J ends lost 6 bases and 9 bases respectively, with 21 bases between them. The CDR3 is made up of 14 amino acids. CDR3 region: CASRPLENLRGQYF. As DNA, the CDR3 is TGTGCCAGCAGGCCGCTAGAGAACCTACGAGGGCAGTACTTC.

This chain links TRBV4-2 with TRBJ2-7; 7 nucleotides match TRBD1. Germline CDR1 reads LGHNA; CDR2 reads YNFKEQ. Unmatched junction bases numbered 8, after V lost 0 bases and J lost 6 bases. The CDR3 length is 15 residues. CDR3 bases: TGTGCCAGCAGCCAAGAACCACAGGGGTGGGGCGAGCAGTACTTC. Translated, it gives CASSQEPQGWGEQYF.

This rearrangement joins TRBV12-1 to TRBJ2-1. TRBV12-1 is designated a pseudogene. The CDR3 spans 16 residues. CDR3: CASSPYRRSSYNEQFF. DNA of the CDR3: TGTGCCAGCAGCCCATATCGAAGAAGCTCCTACAATGAGCAGTTCTTC.

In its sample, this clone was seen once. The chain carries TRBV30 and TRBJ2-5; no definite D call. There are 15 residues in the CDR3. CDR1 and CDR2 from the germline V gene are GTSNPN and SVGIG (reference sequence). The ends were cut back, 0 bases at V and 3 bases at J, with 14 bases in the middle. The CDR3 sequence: CAWSVRQAFEETQYF. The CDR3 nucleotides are TGTGCCTGGAGTGTTCGGCAGGCTTTCGAAGAGACCCAGTACTTC.